This T cell receptor (beta chain) was sequenced for a study of OX40 agonist ivuxolimab in advanced cancers. A note on this clone: Its antigen remains unidentified.

Findings and caveats of the study: Within 6 weeks, CD4+ and CD8+ blood T cells expanded clonally at 0.1 to 3.0 mg/kg.

TCRdb's table, derived via immunoSEQ multiplex PCR, lists solely in-frame clones and lacks some. The repertoire holds around 76,000 clones, around 94% seen once, with just over 20% in the top ten. The ends lost 4 bases at V and 2 bases at J; junction bases unmatched: 3. This CDR3 has 16 residues. Germline V gene data show CDR1 as SEHNR and CDR2 as FQNEAQ (reference sequence). The input for sequencing was CD4+ or CD8+ T cells sorted from blood, taken in a trial of the OX40 agonist ivuxolimab. This chain links TRBV7-9 with TRBJ2-1; the match to TRBD2 covers 12 bases. The clonotype originates from an adult with an advanced solid tumor such as melanoma, head and neck, liver or kidney cancer. The CDR3: CASSSSGGDTYNEQFF. Here the CDR3 DNA reads TGTGCCAGCAGCTCTAGCGGGGGGGATACCTACAATGAGCAGTTCTTC.